The source of this T cell receptor beta chain is a study of blood T cell repertoires in COVID-19. Study-level information: Researchers got acute and convalescent COVID-19 samples from the United States, Italy and Spain.

Per the original methods: By means of reference gene primer amplification, nucleated cell counts were estimated. Generated by immunoSEQ multiplex PCR, the TCRdb table keeps only in-frame clones and is missing some. The D gene and trimming were derived from the DNA, and the V and J assignments and clone size from that table. The sample has some 70,000 clones; around four fifths are singletons. Per the germline V gene, CDR1 is LNHDA and CDR2 is SQIVND (reference sequence). The CDR3 contains 15 residues. The ends lost 10 bases at V and 0 bases at J; junction bases unmatched: 9. This clonotype was obtained from a woman between 45 and 65 years old with acute or convalescent COVID-19. This chain connects TRBV19 to TRBJ2-7; 10 bases are a match to TRBD1. The sequenced sample was peripheral blood. The chain's CDR3 is CATRRGTGDSYEQYF. The CDR3 DNA is TGTGCCACCCGGAGGGGGACAGGGGACTCCTACGAGCAGTACTTC.